This passage covers 27 T cell receptor beta chains from one sample sequenced in a study of graft-versus-host responses after intestinal transplantation. Libraries were prepared by immunoSEQ multiplex PCR; TCRdb keeps only in-frame clonotypes and omits some of them. The sample has more than 60,000 clones; around 90% are singletons. The antigens for these receptors are not known. This specimen consisted of unstimulated CD8+ T cells sorted from spleen or lymph node cells, obtained before intestinal transplant. The receptors here all came from a human donor who received an intestinal transplant.

The chain is built from TRBV29-1 and TRBJ2-7; perhaps TRBD1 as D (5 bases). Germline loops: CDR1 SQVTM, CDR2 ANQGSEA. V was cut by 3 bases and J by 2 bases, with 8 bases left in between. The CDR3 runs 12 residues. The CDR3 DNA reads as TGCAGCGTTGAGGTCAGGGCCTACGAGCAGTACTTC. Translation: CSVEVRAYEQYF.

V is TRBV7-9 and J is TRBJ1-1, with D tentatively TRBD1 (5 bases). Germline CDR1 and CDR2: SEHNR and FQNEAQ (reference sequence). The CDR3 has 13 amino acids. V shed 7 bases and J shed 2 bases, with 11 bases lying between them. CDR3 coding DNA: TGTGCCAGCACCGACAGCACCAACACTGAAGCTTTCTTT. This encodes CASTDSTNTEAFF.

This chain connects TRBV13 to TRBJ2-3, with TRBD2 identical over 7 bases. The CDR3 sequence is 16 residues long. CDR1 is PRHDT, CDR2 FYEKMQ, per germline (reference sequence). The junction had 5 bases not matched to a gene; V was cut back by 0 bases and J by 2 bases. DNA of the CDR3: TGTGCCAGCAGCTTAGGCCTGCGACTAGCCACAGATACGCAGTATTTT. Residues: CASSLGLRLATDTQYF.

This sequence joins TRBV7-9 and TRBJ2-4; TRBD2 agrees at 7 bases. The CDR3 is 14 residues long. With 5 bases clipped from V and 8 bases from J, the junction kept 9 bases outside the gene matches. Germline-derived CDR1 and CDR2 are SEHNR and FQNEAQ (reference sequence). As DNA, the CDR3 is TGTGCCAGCAGCCAGCGGGACGCAGGTGACATTCAGTACTTC. It yields the protein CASSQRDAGDIQYF.

This rearrangement joins TRBV5-6 to TRBJ2-1; the match to TRBD1 covers 7 bases. Germline CDR1 SGHDT, CDR2 YYEEEE. The CDR3 runs 13 residues. J lost 4 bases, V lost 8 bases, and 6 bases had no gene match. The CDR3 DNA reads as TGTGCCAGTGTCAGGGGGTTATACAATGAGCAGTTCTTC. Its protein product is CASVRGLYNEQFF.

The V gene is TRBV7-9, the J gene TRBJ1-2; unclear D gene. The V end was cut by 5 bases, the J end by 7 bases, with 14 bases between. The CDR3 length is 13 residues. Germline V gene lookup returns CDR1 SEHNR and CDR2 FQNEAQ (reference sequence). The CDR3 DNA reads TGTGCCAGCAGCCCCGCCGAGGAGGCTGGCTACACCTTC. Protein sequence: CASSPAEEAGYTF.

This clone was seen only once. The rearrangement uses TRBV29-1 and TRBJ2-1; 9 bases match TRBD1. Germline assignment: CDR1 SQVTM and CDR2 ANQGSEA. The trim removed 6 bases at V and 8 bases at J, leaving 11 bases unmatched. The length of the CDR3 is 14 residues. The CDR3 loop is CSVPQGARMDEQFF. DNA of the CDR3: TGCAGCGTGCCACAGGGGGCAAGAATGGATGAGCAGTTCTTC.

The chain recombines TRBV7-8 with TRBJ2-5; the match to TRBD1 covers 9 bases. The last part of the DNA fits TRBJ2-7 better; the J call may be wrong. CDR3 size: 16 residues. The V gene's germline CDR1 is SGHVS and CDR2 FQNEAQ. In DNA form, the CDR3 reads TGTGCCAGCAGCTTTTACCAGGGACAGGGATCCTACGAGCAGTACTTC. Translating gives CASSFYQGQGSYEQYF.

V gene TRBV7-6 combines with J gene TRBJ2-3; 8 nucleotides line up with TRBD2. Germline V gene sequence: CDR1 SGHVS, CDR2 FNYEAQ. Germline trimming cut 3 bases from V and 1 base from J; bases unmatched to any gene: 3. The CDR3 runs 15 residues. CDR3 DNA sequence: TGTGCCAGCAGCTTGACTAGCGTTGGCACAGATACGCAGTATTTT. Its translation: CASSLTSVGTDTQYF.

The chain couples TRBV7-3 to TRBJ1-5; 10 nucleotides line up with TRBD1. Germline CDR1 and CDR2: SGHTA and FQGTGA. CDR3 length: 16 amino acids. Trimming at V came to 5 bases and at J to 7 bases, leaving 11 bases not matched to a gene. The CDR3 DNA reads as TGTGCCAGCAGCCGGCGAGGGACAGGGGATCTCCAGCCCCAGCATTTT. Protein product: CASSRRGTGDLQPQHF.

This CDR3 reads CAIGEIGTDTQYF. The CDR3 DNA follows: TGTGCCATTGGGGAGATTGGCACAGATACGCAGTATTTT. The rearrangement uses TRBV6-1 and TRBJ2-3; the D gene is possibly TRBD2 (5 bases). Trimming cost V 10 bases and J 1 base, with 12 bases left between them. Germline values: CDR1 MNHNS, CDR2 SASEGT. This CDR3 comprises 13 residues.

The V gene is TRBV11-2, the J gene TRBJ2-7, with TRBD1 as a possible D gene (5 bases). The CDR3 is 16 residues long. CDR1 is SGHAT and CDR2 is FQNNGV in the germline V gene. V gave up 11 bases and J gave up 7 bases, with 30 bases separating them. The CDR3 coding sequence is TGTGCCTCTGCGGATACAGGTGGGGCGCCGGTTTGTGAGCAGTACTTC. Translating it yields CASADTGGAPVCEQYF.

This chain joins TRBV5-6 and TRBJ2-7; 11 bases align to TRBD2. Losses at the gene ends were 4 bases for V and 6 bases for J; bases not matched to a gene: 9. Germline lookup yields CDR1 SGHDT and CDR2 YYEEEE. This CDR3 is built from 15 residues. The CDR3 nucleotides are TGTGCCAGCAGCCCAATAGCGGGGGGGCCGTTCGAGCAGTACTTC. Its protein product is CASSPIAGGPFEQYF.

This clone occurred a few times. In the same sample, other DNA sequences code for this CDR3. The J gene is TRBJ2-5, the V gene TRBV4-1; 7 nucleotides agree with TRBD2. Germline CDR1 reads MGHRA; CDR2 reads YSYEKL. CDR3 length: 16 amino acids. Trimming took 3 bases from V and 2 from J; bases not matched to a gene: 9. CDR3 DNA sequence: TGCGCCAGCAGCCAGCTTCCGGGACTACCACAAGAGACCCAGTACTTC. Translation gives CASSQLPGLPQETQYF.

This clone occurred a few times. The chain employs TRBV6-5 and TRBJ1-1; no reliable D call. Germline CDR1 reads MNHEY; CDR2 reads SVGAGI. CDR3 size: 11 residues. Trimming left V 7 bases short and J 1 base short, with 4 bases between. CDR3 nucleotide sequence: TGTGCCAGCACCAAGAACACTGAAGCTTTCTTT. This encodes CASTKNTEAFF.

The chain combines TRBV9 with TRBJ2-5; 8 positions agree with TRBD2. The J segment lost 0 bases and the V segment lost 0 bases, leaving 4 bases of the junction unmatched. Germline CDR1 reads SGDLS; CDR2 reads YYNGEE. CDR3 length: 16 residues. The DNA of the CDR3 is TGTGCCAGCAGCGTAGAGGTAGCGGGGAACCAAGAGACCCAGTACTTC. Amino acid sequence: CASSVEVAGNQETQYF.

This clone was detected only a few times. The chain combines TRBV5-1 with TRBJ2-5, with TRBD1 identical over 12 bases. CDR1 is SGHRS, CDR2 YFSETQ, per germline. The length of the CDR3 is 15 residues. V dropped 6 bases and J dropped 5; count of bases not matched to a gene: 8. The CDR3 DNA sequence: TGCGCCAGCATCCCCGGGACAGGGGGCGGGGAGACCCAGTACTTC. Amino acids: CASIPGTGGGETQYF.

The rearrangement uses TRBV5-1 and TRBJ1-1, with D hard to call. The CDR3 has 14 residues. V lost 2 bases and J lost 5, with 13 bases in between. Germline V lookup: CDR1 SGHRS, CDR2 YFSETQ. In DNA form, the CDR3 reads TGCGCCAGCAGCTTAAGCGGCGGATGGACTGAAGCTTTCTTT. Translation gives CASSLSGGWTEAFF.

The chain carries TRBV19 and TRBJ1-1, with D perhaps matching TRBD1 (6 bases). This CDR3 contains 16 residues. V was cut by 2 bases and J by 0 bases, with 13 bases left in between. The germline CDR1 and CDR2 sequences are LNHDA and SQIVND (reference sequence). CDR3 bases: TGTGCCAGTAGTATAAGTTGGGGGCCGGTGAACACTGAAGCTTTCTTT. This translates into CASSISWGPVNTEAFF.

This chain links TRBV6-1 with TRBJ1-2; TRBD1 agrees at 7 bases. Germline assignment: CDR1 MNHNS and CDR2 SASEGT. The CDR3 extends over 13 amino acids. With V trimmed by 6 bases and J by 5 bases, 6 bases remained unmatched. In nucleotides, the CDR3 is TGTGCCAGCAGGGGTACAGGGGAGTATGGCTACACCTTC. Residues: CASRGTGEYGYTF.

The genes are TRBV27 and TRBJ2-5; 7 bases match TRBD2. The tail of the sequence fits TRBJ2-7 better, so the J call may be wrong. The CDR3 sequence is 15 residues long. Germline CDR1 and CDR2: MNHEY and SMNVEV (reference sequence). The CDR3, as DNA: TGTGCCAGCAGTTTGAGGTTAGGACTAGCCTACGAGCAGTACTTC. It translates to CASSLRLGLAYEQYF.

The chain combines TRBV5-1 with TRBJ2-2, with a weak D call TRBD1 (5 bases). Looked up from germline, CDR1 is SGHRS and CDR2 is YFSETQ. The CDR3 is 14 residues long. V lost 0 bases to trimming and J lost 4 bases, with 7 bases between them. Written as DNA, the CDR3 is TGCGCCAGCAGCTTGGGCGACAGCACCGGGGAGCTGTTTTTT. This encodes CASSLGDSTGELFF.

The chain couples TRBV11-3 to TRBJ2-7; TRBD1 matches 8 bases. The length of the CDR3 is 16 residues. V trimming: 11 bases; J trimming: 2 bases; junction bases outside the gene matches: 17. CDR1 and CDR2 (germline): SGHNT, YENEEA. For the CDR3, the DNA is TGTGCCCCCCCAGGGGGCACCTACCTACGTGCCTACGAGCAGTACTTC. It is translated as CAPPGGTYLRAYEQYF. Together with reference TRBV11-3 and TRBJ2-7, the CDR3 gives the full variable domain: EAGVVQSPRYKIIEKKQPVAFWCNPISGHNTLYWYLQNLGQGPELLIRYENEEAVDDSQLPKDRFSAERLKGVDSTLKIQPAELGDSAVYLCAPPGGTYLRAYEQYFGPGTRLTVT.

The J gene is TRBJ1-2, the V gene TRBV7-6; 10 bases are a match to TRBD1. Per the germline V gene, CDR1 is SGHVS and CDR2 is FNYEAQ. The junction had 3 bases not matched to a gene; V was cut back by 2 bases and J by 6 bases. The CDR3 consists of 14 residues. The CDR3 sequence is CASSLSGTGDGYTF. CDR3 in DNA: TGTGCCAGCAGCTTAAGCGGGACAGGGGATGGCTACACCTTC. Supplemented by reference TRBV7-6 and TRBJ1-2, the full variable domain reads GAGVSQSPRYKVTKRGQDVALRCDPISGHVSLYWYRQALGQGPEFLTYFNYEAQQDKSGLPNDRFSAERPEGSISTLTIQRTEQRDSAMYRCASSLSGTGDGYTFGSGTRLTVV.

J is TRBJ1-1 and V is TRBV27; TRBD1 aligns across 8 bases. CDR1 MNHEY and CDR2 SMNVEV come from the germline V gene (reference sequence). J lost 4 bases, V lost 6 bases, and 1 base had no gene match. The CDR3 sequence is 12 residues long. This chain's CDR3 is CASRQGGTEAFF. In DNA, the CDR3 is TGTGCCAGCAGACAGGGGGGCACTGAAGCTTTCTTT.

J is TRBJ2-3 and V is TRBV14; D possibly corresponds to TRBD2 (5 bases). Germline lookup yields CDR1 SGHDN and CDR2 FVKESK. The V end was cut by 3 bases, the J end by 2 bases, with 9 bases between. The length of the CDR3 is 14 residues. In DNA, the CDR3 is TGTGCCAGCAGCCACACGGGGTACACAGATACGCAGTATTTT. This translates into CASSHTGYTDTQYF.

This rearrangement joins TRBV9 to TRBJ2-2; D may be TRBD2 (7 bases). The V end lost 0 bases, the J end lost 4 bases, and 10 bases lay between the germline ends. Germline V gives CDR1 SGDLS, CDR2 YYNGEE. This CDR3 is built from 15 residues. The CDR3 nucleotides are TGTGCCAGCAGCGTAGATGGGGGGGCCACCGGGGAGCTGTTTTTT. Its protein is CASSVDGGATGELFF.